This TCR beta chain was recovered during a study of T cell repertoires in cytomegalovirus infection. For the study at large: An indication of both CMV infection and matching HLA type came from public TCR beta signatures.

CDR1 is SEHNR, CDR2 FQNEAQ, per germline (reference sequence). V lost 3 bases, J lost 2 bases, and 5 bases stayed unmatched. The CDR3 length is 15 residues. This clonotype was recorded a few times. What it binds is not known. Study-level points and caveats: Using cumulative public TCR beta family frequency, the authors identified those who carried CMV together with the relevant HLA. Clonotypes of TCR beta that were HLA-C-restricted and CMV-specific dominated the ex vivo response.

Each CDR3 protein is one row after TCRdb ran MiXCR on the reads. The table lists 150,000 to 200,000 distinct CDR3 sequences, 9.5% of them singletons. This chain joins TRBV7-9 and TRBJ2-3, with 7 bases lining up with TRBD2. This TCR derives from a human donor in good health (CMV status not recorded). Some clones in this sample may be carry-over from other donors' samples. Sequenced input: PBMCs. This CDR3 reads CASSFGLADTDTQYF. CDR3 DNA: TGTGCCAGCAGCTTCGGCCTAGCGGACACAGATACGCAGTATTTT. The full variable domain, completed using reference TRBV7-9 and TRBJ2-3, is DTGVSQNPRHKITKRGQNVTFRCDPISEHNRLYWYRQTLGQGPEFLTYFQNEAQLEKSRLLSDRFSAERPKGSFSTLEIQRTEQGDSAMYLCASSFGLADTDTQYFGPGTRLTVL.